This T cell receptor beta chain was recovered during a study of T cells in Graves' hyperthyroidism and ophthalmopathy. CDR3 length equals 13 residues. Per the germline V gene, CDR1 is MNHNS and CDR2 is SASEGT. The V end was cut by 5 bases, the J end by 9 bases, with 14 bases between. RNA transcripts provided the source from which TCR beta CDR3 regions were amplified. The TCR CDR3 was amplified in a first-round RT-PCR using the HTBI primer set. TCRdb itself ran the multiplex PCR reads through MiXCR, one entry per CDR3 protein. The sample holds around 700,000 distinct CDR3 sequences, 30% to 40% seen once. For this clonotype: Being one base from a much bigger clone, this may be a read error.

The sequencing sample was made of blood. This chain links TRBV6-1 with TRBJ1-5, with D unresolved. The clonotype was recovered from a woman in her 40s with Graves' hyperthyroidism. The CDR3 reads CASSKGLSSPQHF. CDR3 sequence (DNA): TGTGCCAGCAGTAAAGGGCTATCGTCGCCCCAGCATTTT.